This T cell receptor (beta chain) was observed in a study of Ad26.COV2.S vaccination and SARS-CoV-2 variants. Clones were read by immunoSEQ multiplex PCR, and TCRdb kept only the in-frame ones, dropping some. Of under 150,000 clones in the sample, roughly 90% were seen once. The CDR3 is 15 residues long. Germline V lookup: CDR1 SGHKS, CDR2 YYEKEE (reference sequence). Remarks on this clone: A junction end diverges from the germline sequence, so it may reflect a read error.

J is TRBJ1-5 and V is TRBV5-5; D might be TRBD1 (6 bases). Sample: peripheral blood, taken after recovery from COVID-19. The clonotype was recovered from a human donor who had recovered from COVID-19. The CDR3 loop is CASSDLGGGNQPQHF. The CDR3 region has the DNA TGTGCCAGCAGCGACCTGGGGGGGGGCAACCAGCCCCAGCATTTT.